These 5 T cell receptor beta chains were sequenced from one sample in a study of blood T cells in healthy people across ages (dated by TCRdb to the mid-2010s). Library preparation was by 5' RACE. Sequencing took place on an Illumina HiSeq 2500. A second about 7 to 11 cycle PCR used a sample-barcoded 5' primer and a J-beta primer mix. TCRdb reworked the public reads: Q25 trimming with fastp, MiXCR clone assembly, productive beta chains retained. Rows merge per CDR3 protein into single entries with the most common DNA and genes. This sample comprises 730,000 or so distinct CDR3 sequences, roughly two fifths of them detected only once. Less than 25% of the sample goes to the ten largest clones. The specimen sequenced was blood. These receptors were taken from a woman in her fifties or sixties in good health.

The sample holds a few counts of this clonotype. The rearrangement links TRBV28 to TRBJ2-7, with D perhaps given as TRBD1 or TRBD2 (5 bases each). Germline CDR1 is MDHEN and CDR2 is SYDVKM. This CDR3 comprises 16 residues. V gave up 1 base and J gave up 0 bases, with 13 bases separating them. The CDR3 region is CASSLSGAPSSYEQYF. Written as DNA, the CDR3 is TGTGCCAGCAGTTTATCCGGGGCGCCTAGCTCCTACGAGCAGTACTTC.

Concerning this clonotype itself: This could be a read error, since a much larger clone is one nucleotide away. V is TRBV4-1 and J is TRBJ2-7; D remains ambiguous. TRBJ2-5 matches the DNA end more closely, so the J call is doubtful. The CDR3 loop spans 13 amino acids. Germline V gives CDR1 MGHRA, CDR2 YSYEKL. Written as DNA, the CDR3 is TGCGCCAGCAGCCAAGCCCTAGACAAGACCCAGTACTTC. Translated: CASSQALDKTQYF.

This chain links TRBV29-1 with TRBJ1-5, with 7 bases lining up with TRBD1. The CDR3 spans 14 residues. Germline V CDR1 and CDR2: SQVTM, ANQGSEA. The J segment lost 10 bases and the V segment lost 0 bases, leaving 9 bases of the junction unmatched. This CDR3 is CSVEEGGRGGPQHF. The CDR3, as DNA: TGCAGCGTTGAAGAAGGGGGCAGGGGGGGACCCCAGCATTTT.

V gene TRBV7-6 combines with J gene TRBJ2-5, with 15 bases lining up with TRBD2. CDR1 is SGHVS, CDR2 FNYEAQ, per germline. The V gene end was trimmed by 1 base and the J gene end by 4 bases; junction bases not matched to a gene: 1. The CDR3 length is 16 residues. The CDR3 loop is CASSLGGLAGGETQYF. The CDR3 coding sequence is TGTGCCAGCAGCTTAGGGGGACTAGCGGGAGGAGAGACCCAGTACTTC.

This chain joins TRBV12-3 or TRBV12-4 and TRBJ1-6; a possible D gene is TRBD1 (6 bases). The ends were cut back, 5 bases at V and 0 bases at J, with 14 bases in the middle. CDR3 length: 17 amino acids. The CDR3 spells CASSRQAGGSYNSPLHF. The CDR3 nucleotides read TGTGCCAGCAGTCGACAGGCTGGGGGCTCCTATAATTCACCCCTCCACTTT.